These 14 T cell receptor beta chains were sequenced from one sample in a study of Ad26.COV2.S vaccination and SARS-CoV-2 variants. Treatment defined: approximately 18 received Ad26.COV2.S at low or high dose, single or two shots; about 5 received placebo; per-sample allocation not given. Collection of the samples took place on day 63 after the first injection of vaccine or placebo. Profiling relied on immunoSEQ multiplex PCR, and the TCRdb table lists in-frame clones only, not all of them. The sample comprises some 480,000 clones, around 88% of which are singletons, and roughly 13% rests with the top ten. The sequenced sample was peripheral blood, obtained in a trial of Ad26.COV2.S vaccine versus placebo. The source of these receptors is a person aged 18-65 years who received the Ad26.COV2.S COVID-19 vaccine or a placebo.

The chain has TRBV29-1 and TRBJ2-2; 8 bases align to TRBD1. V gave up 7 bases and J gave up 6 bases; unmatched junction bases: 13. CDR1 is SQVTM, CDR2 ANQGSEA, per germline. This CDR3 is built from 15 residues. CDR3 DNA: TGCAGCGCAGGACAGGGTCCGGTCGGAGCCGGGGAGCTGTTTTTT. Its protein product is CSAGQGPVGAGELFF.

The chain joins TRBV21-1 to TRBJ2-5; TRBD2 is taken as the D call from the table, unchecked against the DNA. TRBV21-1 is a known pseudogene. The CDR3 extends over 20 amino acids. CDR3 sequence (DNA): TGTGCCAGCAGCTCGACACCCGCAAGACTAGCGGGAGGACCCGCAGAGACCCAGTACTTC. Its protein is CASSSTPARLAGGPAETQYF.

The chain couples TRBV6-5 to TRBJ1-4; D remains unclear. The germline V and J ends were trimmed by 4 bases and 8 bases, with 17 bases remaining between them. Germline V CDR1 and CDR2: MNHEY, SVGAGI. CDR3 length equals 15 residues. As DNA, the CDR3 is TGTGCCAGCAGTTCCACCCCCTCGACATCCGAAAAACTGTTTTTT. Translated, it gives CASSSTPSTSEKLFF.

The rearrangement links TRBV5-4 to TRBJ2-1, with 13 bases lining up with TRBD2. This CDR3 is built from 15 residues. From germline, CDR1 is SGHNT and CDR2 YYREEE (reference sequence). J gave up 12 bases and V 4 bases, and 10 bases lay outside the gene matches. The CDR3 sequence: CASSLGTSGIGGQFF. Here the CDR3 DNA reads TGTGCCAGCAGCCTCGGGACTAGCGGGATAGGGGGGCAGTTCTTC.

CDR3 DNA sequence: TGTGCCAGCATCCCTTCTGCCGGATCAAGGGGGAAACTGTTTTTT. Encoded protein: CASIPSAGSRGKLFF. This chain uses TRBV6-2 or TRBV6-3 with TRBJ1-4; maybe TRBD1 (6 bases). The V and J ends lost 7 bases and 11 bases respectively, with 23 bases between them. The germline V gene has CDR1 MNHEY and CDR2 SVGEGT. The CDR3 spans 15 residues.

The gene calls are TRBV10-1 and TRBJ2-1, with 11 bases fitting TRBD2. CDR3 size: 17 residues. CDR1 and CDR2 from the germline V gene are WNHNN and SYGVQD (reference sequence). J lost 9 bases, V lost 6 bases, and 16 bases had no gene match. CDR3 sequence reads: CASSDVLAGDSRCEQFF. CDR3 sequence (DNA): TGCGCCAGCAGCGATGTACTAGCGGGAGATTCCCGTTGTGAGCAGTTCTTC.

As DNA, the CDR3 is TGTGCCAGCAGTTCTACCAACAGGGCAGACTATGGCTACACCTTC. Amino acids: CASSSTNRADYGYTF. V and J are TRBV27 and TRBJ1-2; D is possibly TRBD1 (6 bases). V lost 4 bases, J lost 3 bases, and 15 bases lay in between. Looked up from germline, CDR1 is MNHEY and CDR2 is SMNVEV (reference sequence). The CDR3 runs 15 residues.

This clone has a handful of counts. The chain is built from TRBV19 and TRBJ2-1; 9 nucleotides match TRBD1. CDR3 length: 17 residues. V shed 6 bases and J 3 bases; nucleotides not matched to a gene: 12. The germline V gene has CDR1 LNHDA and CDR2 SQIVND (reference sequence). Written as DNA, the CDR3 is TGTGCCAGTAGCCGAAGAATCACAGGGGGCGGCTACAATGAGCAGTTCTTC. As protein: CASSRRITGGGYNEQFF.

The V gene is TRBV10-3, the J gene TRBJ2-3; possibly TRBD2 for D (5 bases). The CDR3 consists of 15 residues. In germline, CDR1 is ENHRY, CDR2 SYGVKD. V gave up 2 bases and J gave up 5 bases, with 14 bases separating them. The CDR3 sequence is CAISEVEGLRDTQYF. The CDR3 coding sequence is TGTGCCATCAGTGAGGTAGAGGGTTTGCGAGATACGCAGTATTTT.

The CDR3 sequence: CASSRLTSNLDTQYF. Here the CDR3 DNA reads TGTGCCAGCAGCCGTCTGACTAGTAATCTTGATACGCAGTATTTT. This rearrangement joins TRBV7-2 to TRBJ2-3; possible D gene TRBD2, 6 bases. The V end was cut by 5 bases, the J end by 6 bases, with 18 bases between. This CDR3 comprises 15 residues. Germline CDR1 is SGHTA and CDR2 is FQGNSA.

The chain links TRBV9 to TRBJ2-5; 9 bases fit TRBD2. CDR1 and CDR2 (germline): SGDLS, YYNGEE. V shed 4 bases, J shed 5 bases, and the junction held 9 bases outside the gene matches. The CDR3 totals 15 residues. The CDR3 reads CASSPGTSPGETQYF. CDR3 DNA sequence: TGTGCCAGCAGCCCCGGGACTAGCCCTGGGGAGACCCAGTACTTC.

In nucleotides, the CDR3 is TGTGCCAGCAGCGATCATGGGGGGCAGGGACCGGTCTACGAGCAGTACTTC. It codes for CASSDHGGQGPVYEQYF. The rearrangement uses TRBV4-2 and TRBJ2-7; D assignment may be TRBD1 or TRBD2 (6 bases each). This CDR3 comprises 17 residues. Trimming pared 5 bases from V and 3 bases from J, leaving 23 bases between. Germline V CDR1 and CDR2: LGHNA, YNFKEQ.

The V call is TRBV6-2 or TRBV6-3, the J call TRBJ1-6; TRBD1 is a possible D gene (6 bases). Germline-derived CDR1 and CDR2 are MNHEY and SVGEGT. This CDR3 is built from 20 residues. Trimming removed 0 bases from V and 8 bases from J, with 26 bases in between. The CDR3 region has the DNA TGTGCCAGCAGTTACTCGATGGTTCGACAGCTCCTAAGGGGGGATTCACCCCTCCACTTT. Translation gives CASSYSMVRQLLRGDSPLHF.

This clone was observed once. The CDR3 DNA sequence: TGCGCCAGCAGCACCCAGACAGGCCGCTCTGGAAACACCATATATTTT. It translates to CASSTQTGRSGNTIYF. The V and J genes are TRBV5-1 and TRBJ1-3; D possibly corresponds to TRBD1 (6 bases). Trimming cost V 4 bases and J 0 bases, with 14 bases left between them. The CDR3 is 16 residues long. The germline V gene has CDR1 SGHRS and CDR2 YFSETQ.